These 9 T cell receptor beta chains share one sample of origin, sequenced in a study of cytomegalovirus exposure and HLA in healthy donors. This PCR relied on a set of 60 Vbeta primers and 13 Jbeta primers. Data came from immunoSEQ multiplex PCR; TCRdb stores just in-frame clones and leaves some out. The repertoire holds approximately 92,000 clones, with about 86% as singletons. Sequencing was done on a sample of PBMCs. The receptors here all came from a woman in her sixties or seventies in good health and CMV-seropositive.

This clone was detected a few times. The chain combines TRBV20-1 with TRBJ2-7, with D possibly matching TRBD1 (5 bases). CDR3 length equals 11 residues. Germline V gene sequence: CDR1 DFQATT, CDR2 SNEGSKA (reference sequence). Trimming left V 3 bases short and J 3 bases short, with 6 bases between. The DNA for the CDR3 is TGCAGTGCTAGCACAGGCTACGAGCAGTACTTC. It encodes CSASTGYEQYF.

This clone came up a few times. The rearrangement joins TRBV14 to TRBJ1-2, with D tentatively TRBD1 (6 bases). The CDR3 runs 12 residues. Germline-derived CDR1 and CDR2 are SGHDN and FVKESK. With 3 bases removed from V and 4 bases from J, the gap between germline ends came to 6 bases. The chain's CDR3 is CASSQDSYGYTF. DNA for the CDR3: TGTGCCAGCAGCCAGGACAGCTATGGCTACACCTTC.

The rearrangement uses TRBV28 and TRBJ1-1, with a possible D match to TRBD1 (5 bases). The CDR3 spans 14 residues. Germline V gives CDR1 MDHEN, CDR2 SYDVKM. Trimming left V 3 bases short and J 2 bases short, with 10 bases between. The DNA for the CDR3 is TGTGCCAGCAGTTTGGGACTGACAAACACTGAAGCTTTCTTT. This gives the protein CASSLGLTNTEAFF. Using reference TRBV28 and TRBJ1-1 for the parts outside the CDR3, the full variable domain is DVKVTQSSRYLVKRTGEKVFLECVQDMDHENMFWYRQDPGLGLRLIYFSYDVKMKEKGDIPEGYSVSREKKERFSLILESASTNQTSMYLCASSLGLTNTEAFFGQGTRLTVV.

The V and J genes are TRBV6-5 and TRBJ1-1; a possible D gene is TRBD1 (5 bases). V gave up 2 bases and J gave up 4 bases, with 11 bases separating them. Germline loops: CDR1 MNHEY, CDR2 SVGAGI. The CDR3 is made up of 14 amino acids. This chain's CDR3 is CASSYGTGGTEAFF. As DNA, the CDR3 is TGTGCCAGCAGTTACGGTACGGGGGGCACTGAAGCTTTCTTT.

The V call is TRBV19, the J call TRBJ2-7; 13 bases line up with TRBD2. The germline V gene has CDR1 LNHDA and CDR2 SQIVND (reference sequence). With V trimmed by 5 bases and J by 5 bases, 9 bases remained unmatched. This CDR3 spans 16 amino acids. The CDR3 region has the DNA TGTGCCAGTAGTGAGGGACTAGCGGGATGGGTGAACGAGCAGTACTTC. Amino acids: CASSEGLAGWVNEQYF.

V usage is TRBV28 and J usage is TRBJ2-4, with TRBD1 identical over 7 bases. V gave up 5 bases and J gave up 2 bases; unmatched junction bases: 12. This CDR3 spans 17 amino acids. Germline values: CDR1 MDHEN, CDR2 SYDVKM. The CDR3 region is CASSPTGNSVTKNIQYF. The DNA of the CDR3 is TGTGCCAGCAGTCCGACAGGGAATAGTGTAACCAAAAACATTCAGTACTTC. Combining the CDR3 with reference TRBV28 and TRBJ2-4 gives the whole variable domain DVKVTQSSRYLVKRTGEKVFLECVQDMDHENMFWYRQDPGLGLRLIYFSYDVKMKEKGDIPEGYSVSREKKERFSLILESASTNQTSMYLCASSPTGNSVTKNIQYFGAGTRLSVL.

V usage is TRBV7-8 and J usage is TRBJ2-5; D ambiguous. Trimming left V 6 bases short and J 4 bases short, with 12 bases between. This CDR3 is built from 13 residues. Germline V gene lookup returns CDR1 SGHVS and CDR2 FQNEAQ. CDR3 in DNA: TGTGCCAGCAGTTTTAGACTTGGAGAGACCCAGTACTTC. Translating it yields CASSFRLGETQYF.

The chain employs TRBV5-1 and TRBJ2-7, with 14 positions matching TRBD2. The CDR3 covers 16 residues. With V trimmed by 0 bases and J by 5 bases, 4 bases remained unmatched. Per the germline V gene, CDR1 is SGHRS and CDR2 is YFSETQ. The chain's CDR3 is CASSLVQTSGRDEQYF. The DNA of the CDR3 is TGCGCCAGCAGCTTGGTCCAGACTAGCGGGAGGGACGAGCAGTACTTC.

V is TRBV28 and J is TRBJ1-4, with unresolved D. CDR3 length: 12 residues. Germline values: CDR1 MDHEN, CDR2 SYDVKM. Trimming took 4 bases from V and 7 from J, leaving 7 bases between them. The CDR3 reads CASSSPSEKLFF. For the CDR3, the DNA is TGTGCCAGCAGTTCCCCTAGTGAAAAACTGTTTTTT.